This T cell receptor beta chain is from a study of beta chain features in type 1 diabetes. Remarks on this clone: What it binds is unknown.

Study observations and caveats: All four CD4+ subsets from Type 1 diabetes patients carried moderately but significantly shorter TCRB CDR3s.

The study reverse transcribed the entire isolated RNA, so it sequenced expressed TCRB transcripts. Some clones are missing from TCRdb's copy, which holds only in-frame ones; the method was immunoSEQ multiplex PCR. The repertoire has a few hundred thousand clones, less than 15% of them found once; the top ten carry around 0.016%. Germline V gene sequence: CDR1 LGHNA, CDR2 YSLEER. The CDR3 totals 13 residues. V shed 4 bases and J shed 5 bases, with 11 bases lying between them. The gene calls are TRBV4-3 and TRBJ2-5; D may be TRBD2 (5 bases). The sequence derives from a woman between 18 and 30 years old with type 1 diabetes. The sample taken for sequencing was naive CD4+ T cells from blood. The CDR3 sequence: CASSPRWRETQYF. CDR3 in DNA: TGCGCCAGCAGCCCCCGGTGGAGGGAGACCCAGTACTTC.